The 7 T cell receptor beta chains below come from one sample, sequenced in a study of T cell changes during pregnancy in multiple sclerosis (dated by TCRdb to between 2018 and 2021). The receptor library was made with the immunoSEQ multiplex PCR assay. Held by TCRdb, this immuneACCESS table contains in-frame sequences only and omits some clones. Under half of the omission traces to an unresolved V gene where checked; the cause of the rest is unknown. Counted in this sample were around 96,000 clones; over 85% of them appeared once. About 1.7% of the sample is held by the ten biggest clonotypes. Sequenced here: peripheral blood, sampled after pregnancy. The receptors here all came from a female donor in good health, enrolled as a control in a pregnancy study.

The chain employs TRBV5-8 and TRBJ2-1; 14 bases align to TRBD2. The germline V gene has CDR1 SGHTS and CDR2 YDEGEE. Trimming at V came to 3 bases and at J to 5 bases, leaving 4 bases not matched to a gene. The CDR3 has 16 amino acids. This CDR3 reads CASSSGTSGSDNEQFF. CDR3 DNA sequence: TGTGCCAGCAGCTCGGGGACTAGCGGGAGTGACAATGAGCAGTTCTTC.

The chain joins TRBV2 to TRBJ2-5; D uncertain. Germline lookup yields CDR1 SNHLY and CDR2 FYNNEI. The CDR3 spans 12 residues. Trimming left V 3 bases short and J 0 bases short, with 2 bases between. The CDR3 loop reads CASSDDQETQYF. CDR3 nucleotide sequence: TGTGCCAGCAGTGACGACCAAGAGACCCAGTACTTC.

The V gene is TRBV28, the J gene TRBJ2-3; tentatively, D is TRBD1 (6 bases). V lost 4 bases to trimming and J lost 1 base, with 9 bases between them. The CDR3 runs 14 residues. Per germline, CDR1 MDHEN and CDR2 SYDVKM. Written as DNA, the CDR3 is TGTGCCAGCAGTTCTGGACAGCGCACAGATACGCAGTATTTT. Translated: CASSSGQRTDTQYF.

The V call is TRBV5-1, the J call TRBJ2-1, with 9 nucleotides matching TRBD2. V was clipped by 0 bases and J by 9 bases; unmatched bases: 13. The CDR3 is 17 residues long. Looked up from germline, CDR1 is SGHRS and CDR2 is YFSETQ. CDR3: CASSLARAGGWGSEQFF. The CDR3 nucleotides read TGCGCCAGCAGCTTGGCTCGAGCGGGAGGATGGGGCAGTGAGCAGTTCTTC.

A single count supports this clone. J is TRBJ1-1 and V is TRBV5-1; maybe TRBD1 (6 bases). The CDR3 consists of 14 residues. The germline V gene has CDR1 SGHRS and CDR2 YFSETQ. V lost 2 bases, J lost 5 bases, and 13 bases lay in between. CDR3 DNA sequence: TGCGCCAGCAGCTTCGACAGGATTGGGACTGAAGCTTTCTTT. This gives the protein CASSFDRIGTEAFF. The whole variable domain, remainder taken from reference TRBV5-1 and TRBJ1-1, is KAGVTQTPRYLIKTRGQQVTLSCSPISGHRSVSWYQQTPGQGLQFLFEYFSETQRNKGNFPGRFSGRQFSNSRSEMNVSTLELGDSALYLCASSFDRIGTEAFFGQGTRLTVV.

As DNA, the CDR3 is TGTGCCAGCAGTTTAGAAGCGCTGAACACCGGGGAGCTGTTTTTT. It translates to CASSLEALNTGELFF. The genes are TRBV28 and TRBJ2-2; D remains ambiguous. This CDR3 spans 15 amino acids. The V end lost 2 bases, the J end lost 1 base, and 8 bases lay between the germline ends. Germline loops: CDR1 MDHEN, CDR2 SYDVKM.

This clone was seen a single time. The rearrangement uses TRBV28 and TRBJ2-7; maybe TRBD1 (6 bases). Trimming shortened V by 7 bases and J by 3 bases, and 25 bases separated the two germline ends. The CDR3 loop spans 17 amino acids. Germline loops: CDR1 MDHEN, CDR2 SYDVKM. CDR3 coding DNA: TGTGCCAGCAACCACGGGGATTTCGGCAGGGGCGGCTACGAGCAGTACTTC. Its protein is CASNHGDFGRGGYEQYF.